These T cell receptor beta chains were read from a single sample in a study of cytomegalovirus exposure and HLA in healthy donors. Assay used: immunoSEQ multiplex PCR; TCRdb lists only in-frame clones, some missing. The top ten clones hold roughly 3.5% of a sample with some 180,000 clones, over 70% of them seen once. Source material: PBMCs. Receptors originate from a woman aged 60-75 years in good health and CMV-seropositive. The CDR3 runs from the conserved cysteine through the conserved F or W. Each record gives: D gene, clone size, V gene, J gene, CDR3 protein, CDR3 DNA. D genes are given only for firm matches. The size of a clone is reported for some rows only, either as once, few or many, or as a class for expanded clones.

d_gene: -
abundance: -
v_gene: TRBV7-8
j_gene: TRBJ1-4
CDR3aa: CASSPTGFTNEKLFF
CDR3nt: TGTGCCAGCAGCCCTACAGGGTTTACTAATGAAAAACTGTTTTTT

d_gene: TRBD1
abundance: -
v_gene: TRBV10-3
j_gene: TRBJ1-2
CDR3aa: CAISKTAAGTGANYGYTF
CDR3nt: TGTGCCATCAGTAAGACCGCAGCCGGGACAGGGGCCAACTATGGCTACACCTTC

d_gene: -
abundance: -
v_gene: TRBV20-1
j_gene: TRBJ2-3
CDR3aa: CSGTSTDTQYF
CDR3nt: TGCAGTGGGACAAGCACAGATACGCAGTATTTT

d_gene: -
abundance: -
v_gene: TRBV1
j_gene: TRBJ2-6
CDR3aa: CTSWWSGGAISPANGLTF
CDR3nt: TGCACCAGCTGGTGGAGCGGGGGGGCAATTTCACCGGCCAACGGCCTGACTTTC

d_gene: -
abundance: -
v_gene: TRBV5-1
j_gene: TRBJ1-1
CDR3aa: CASSFGRTRTNTEAFF
CDR3nt: TGCGCCAGCAGCTTCGGTAGGACAAGAACGAACACTGAAGCTTTCTTT

d_gene: TRBD2
abundance: -
v_gene: TRBV4-2
j_gene: TRBJ2-2
CDR3aa: CASSQAASGGASAGELFF
CDR3nt: TGTGCCAGCAGCCAAGCCGCTAGCGGGGGGGCGAGCGCCGGGGAGCTGTTTTTT

d_gene: TRBD1
abundance: -
v_gene: TRBV5-1
j_gene: TRBJ2-5
CDR3aa: CASTRTGSLGETQYF
CDR3nt: TGCGCCAGCACCCGGACAGGGTCCCTGGGTGAGACCCAGTACTTC

d_gene: -
abundance: -
v_gene: TRBV30
j_gene: TRBJ1-5
CDR3aa: CAWSSPLHDPLSNQPQHF
CDR3nt: TGTGCCTGGAGTTCCCCCTTACATGATCCGCTGAGCAATCAGCCCCAGCATTTT

d_gene: -
abundance: few
v_gene: TRBV5-6
j_gene: TRBJ1-1
CDR3aa: CASSFRRDTEAFF
CDR3nt: TGTGCCAGCAGCTTTCGACGGGACACTGAAGCTTTCTTT

d_gene: TRBD1
abundance: -
v_gene: TRBV18
j_gene: TRBJ2-7
CDR3aa: CASSLMTGAYEQYF
CDR3nt: TGTGCCAGCTCGCTGATGACAGGGGCCTACGAGCAGTACTTC

d_gene: -
abundance: -
v_gene: TRBV11-1
j_gene: TRBJ2-1
CDR3aa: CASSLDRVGNEQFF
CDR3nt: TGTGCCAGCAGCTTAGACAGGGTAGGGAATGAGCAGTTCTTC

d_gene: -
abundance: -
v_gene: TRBV5-1
j_gene: TRBJ1-4
CDR3aa: CASSYVPGATNEKLFF
CDR3nt: TGCGCCAGCAGCTACGTCCCAGGGGCAACTAATGAAAAACTGTTTTTT

d_gene: TRBD1
abundance: -
v_gene: TRBV5-1
j_gene: TRBJ2-5
CDR3aa: CASSSGTGRRETQYF
CDR3nt: TGCGCCAGCAGCTCGGGGACAGGGCGGCGAGAGACCCAGTACTTC

d_gene: -
abundance: -
v_gene: TRBV13
j_gene: TRBJ1-2
CDR3aa: CASTTSLQPYGYTF
CDR3nt: TGTGCCAGCACCACTTCATTACAGCCCTATGGCTACACCTTC

d_gene: -
abundance: -
v_gene: TRBV7-2
j_gene: TRBJ2-5
CDR3aa: CASSLVGGISVKETQYF
CDR3nt: TGTGCCAGCAGCTTAGTGGGGGGAATTAGTGTCAAAGAGACCCAGTACTTC

d_gene: -
abundance: -
v_gene: TRBV11-2
j_gene: TRBJ1-2
CDR3aa: CASSPSGPGNYGYTF
CDR3nt: TGTGCCAGCAGCCCGAGTGGCCCAGGGAACTATGGCTACACCTTC

d_gene: -
abundance: -
v_gene: TRBV30
j_gene: TRBJ1-4
CDR3aa: CAWSGELGGKLFF
CDR3nt: TGTGCCTGGAGTGGGGAGTTGGGCGGAAAACTGTTTTTT

d_gene: -
abundance: few
v_gene: TRBV19
j_gene: TRBJ1-1
CDR3aa: CASRGVRGGTEAFF
CDR3nt: TGTGCCAGTAGGGGCGTCCGGGGTGGCACTGAAGCTTTCTTT

d_gene: -
abundance: -
v_gene: TRBV2
j_gene: TRBJ2-3
CDR3aa: CASSYSYTDTQYF
CDR3nt: TGTGCCAGCAGTTACTCTTACACAGATACGCAGTATTTT

d_gene: TRBD1
abundance: -
v_gene: TRBV9
j_gene: TRBJ2-1
CDR3aa: CASSPRQGLGEQFF
CDR3nt: TGTGCCAGCAGCCCCAGACAGGGTCTGGGGGAGCAGTTCTTC

d_gene: TRBD2
abundance: few
v_gene: TRBV4-1
j_gene: TRBJ2-1
CDR3aa: CASSQVRLAVYNEQFF
CDR3nt: TGCGCCAGCAGCCAAGTAAGACTAGCGGTCTACAATGAGCAGTTCTTC

d_gene: -
abundance: -
v_gene: TRBV30
j_gene: TRBJ2-1
CDR3aa: CAWNSGGQFF
CDR3nt: TGTGCCTGGAATAGCGGAGGGCAGTTCTTC

d_gene: -
abundance: -
v_gene: TRBV28
j_gene: TRBJ2-1
CDR3aa: CASSLVQAGSYNEQFF
CDR3nt: TGTGCCAGCAGTTTAGTGCAGGCGGGATCCTACAATGAGCAGTTCTTC

d_gene: -
abundance: -
v_gene: TRBV7-2
j_gene: TRBJ2-3
CDR3aa: CASSLGQGHGYTQYF
CDR3nt: TGTGCCAGCAGCTTAGGGCAGGGTCATGGATATACGCAGTATTTT

d_gene: -
abundance: -
v_gene: TRBV28
j_gene: TRBJ1-1
CDR3aa: CATKSPNPGQLDFMNTEAFF
CDR3nt: TGTGCCACTAAAAGTCCCAACCCTGGTCAGTTAGACTTTATGAACACTGAAGCTTTCTTT

d_gene: TRBD2
abundance: once
v_gene: TRBV19
j_gene: TRBJ2-1
CDR3aa: CASSNTASGAYNEQFF
CDR3nt: TGTGCCAGTAGTAATACCGCTAGCGGGGCTTACAATGAGCAGTTCTTC

d_gene: -
abundance: -
v_gene: TRBV2
j_gene: TRBJ1-4
CDR3aa: CASSEMTGLGEKLFF
CDR3nt: TGTGCCAGCAGTGAAATGACAGGCCTGGGAGAAAAACTGTTTTTT

d_gene: -
abundance: -
v_gene: TRBV6-1
j_gene: TRBJ1-2
CDR3aa: CASSERSNYGYTF
CDR3nt: TGTGCCAGCAGTGAACGGTCTAACTATGGCTACACCTTC

d_gene: -
abundance: -
v_gene: TRBV5-4
j_gene: TRBJ1-2
CDR3aa: CASTILDTTYNYGYTF
CDR3nt: TGTGCCAGCACCATACTCGACACGACCTATAACTATGGCTACACCTTC

d_gene: TRBD2
abundance: -
v_gene: TRBV11-3
j_gene: TRBJ2-1
CDR3aa: CASSVSSGSDYNEQFF
CDR3nt: TGTGCCAGCAGCGTCTCGAGCGGGAGTGACTACAATGAGCAGTTCTTC

d_gene: -
abundance: -
v_gene: TRBV15
j_gene: TRBJ2-3
CDR3aa: CATSRDLQGTDTQYF
CDR3nt: TGTGCCACCAGCAGAGATCTCCAGGGCACAGATACGCAGTATTTT

d_gene: -
abundance: once
v_gene: TRBV5-6
j_gene: TRBJ2-7
CDR3aa: CASSLSGGPGEQYF
CDR3nt: TGTGCCAGCAGCTTGAGCGGCGGCCCTGGCGAGCAGTACTTC

d_gene: -
abundance: -
v_gene: TRBV7-2
j_gene: TRBJ1-5
CDR3aa: CASSNRDTNQPQHF
CDR3nt: TGTGCCAGCAGCAACCGGGACACGAATCAGCCCCAGCATTTT

d_gene: -
abundance: few
v_gene: TRBV9
j_gene: TRBJ1-1
CDR3aa: CASSVVAGMNTEAFF
CDR3nt: TGTGCCAGCAGCGTGGTGGCAGGTATGAACACTGAAGCTTTCTTT

d_gene: -
abundance: -
v_gene: TRBV5-4
j_gene: TRBJ2-1
CDR3aa: CASSLAWRAIYNEQFF
CDR3nt: TGTGCCAGCAGCTTGGCTTGGCGGGCGATTTACAATGAGCAGTTCTTC

d_gene: TRBD2
abundance: -
v_gene: TRBV5-4
j_gene: TRBJ2-1
CDR3aa: CASSLGSGGYNEQFF
CDR3nt: TGTGCCAGCAGCTTGGGTAGCGGGGGATACAATGAGCAGTTCTTC

d_gene: -
abundance: -
v_gene: TRBV2
j_gene: TRBJ2-7
CDR3aa: CASSEGLAGSPYEQYF
CDR3nt: TGTGCCAGCAGTGAAGGTCTAGCAGGATCCCCCTACGAGCAGTACTTC

d_gene: -
abundance: -
v_gene: TRBV27
j_gene: TRBJ2-7
CDR3aa: CATTRGAGRPEQYF
CDR3nt: TGTGCCACCACCCGGGGGGCGGGGAGGCCCGAGCAGTACTTC

d_gene: TRBD1
abundance: few
v_gene: TRBV30
j_gene: TRBJ2-7
CDR3aa: CAWSFGTGVSYEQYF
CDR3nt: TGTGCCTGGAGTTTCGGGACAGGGGTCTCCTACGAGCAGTACTTC

d_gene: -
abundance: -
v_gene: TRBV18
j_gene: TRBJ1-2
CDR3aa: CASSRQDNYGYTF
CDR3nt: TGTGCCAGCTCGCGACAGGATAACTATGGCTACACCTTC